These 18 T cell receptor beta chains originate from one sample sequenced in a study of OX40 agonist ivuxolimab in advanced cancers. TCRdb's copy holds only in-frame clones and misses some; the assay was immunoSEQ multiplex PCR. Counted here are approximately 82,000 clones, 70% to 90% occurring once; the ten biggest clones make up around 0.88%. Here the sequenced sample was CD4+ or CD8+ T cells sorted from blood, taken in a trial of the OX40 agonist ivuxolimab. These receptors were taken from an adult with an advanced solid tumor such as melanoma, head and neck, liver or kidney cancer.

The genes are TRBV2 and TRBJ2-3; TRBD2 might be the D (7 bases). CDR1 SNHLY and CDR2 FYNNEI come from the germline V gene. CDR3 length: 15 residues. V was clipped by 10 bases and J by 1 base, with 18 bases between them. CDR3 amino acids: CAIRGREEGTDTQYF. CDR3 nucleotides: TGTGCCATCAGGGGACGGGAGGAAGGCACAGATACGCAGTATTTT.

The gene calls are TRBV5-4 and TRBJ2-5; either TRBD1 or TRBD2 may fit D (6 bases each). The CDR3 has 14 residues. Trimming removed 1 base at V and 4 bases at J, with 11 bases between. The V gene's germline CDR1 is SGHNT and CDR2 YYREEE (reference sequence). CDR3 sequence reads: CASSLRGVGETQYF. The CDR3 DNA follows: TGTGCCAGCAGCTTGAGGGGGGTTGGAGAGACCCAGTACTTC.

The genes are TRBV6-5 and TRBJ1-5, with 9 bases aligning to TRBD1. Germline CDR1 and CDR2: MNHEY and SVGAGI. This CDR3 is built from 15 residues. V lost 6 bases and J lost 6; bases outside the gene matches: 9. CDR3 sequence reads: CASSRYTGGGQPQHF. The CDR3 DNA sequence: TGTGCCAGCAGCCGATATACAGGGGGCGGTCAGCCCCAGCATTTT.

CDR3 protein: CASSTLGTSADTQYF. For the CDR3, the DNA is TGTGCCAGTAGTACGCTCGGGACTAGCGCAGATACGCAGTATTTT. This sequence joins TRBV19 and TRBJ2-3; TRBD2 matches at 10 bases. With V trimmed by 4 bases and J by 4 bases, 5 bases remained unmatched. Germline lookup yields CDR1 LNHDA and CDR2 SQIVND (reference sequence). The CDR3 length is 15 residues.

The rearrangement links TRBV19 to TRBJ2-7, with 9 positions matching TRBD1. Germline V gives CDR1 LNHDA, CDR2 SQIVND (reference sequence). With V trimmed by 4 bases and J by 7 bases, 17 bases remained unmatched. The CDR3 is 17 amino acids. The CDR3 region is CASSKPGQGSHTREQYF. CDR3 coding DNA: TGTGCCAGTAGTAAACCGGGACAGGGTTCCCATACAAGGGAGCAGTACTTC.

The chain has TRBV2 and TRBJ1-5; D not certain. CDR1 and CDR2 (germline): SNHLY, FYNNEI. This CDR3 has 16 amino acids. Trimming left V 1 base short and J 2 bases short, with 12 bases between. CDR3 sequence (DNA): TGTGCCAGCAGTGAAGACTCTCATAGCGGCAATCAGCCCCAGCATTTT. This translates into CASSEDSHSGNQPQHF. The full variable domain, completed using reference TRBV2 and TRBJ1-5, is EPEVTQTPSHQVTQMGQEVILRCVPISNHLYFYWYRQILGQKVEFLVSFYNNEISEKSEIFDDQFSVERPDGSNFTLKIRSTKLEDSAMYFCASSEDSHSGNQPQHFGDGTRLSIL.

V and J are TRBV7-2 and TRBJ2-2; 13 bases agree with TRBD2. Germline CDR1 reads SGHTA; CDR2 reads FQGNSA. The CDR3 has 14 amino acids. V shed 5 bases, J shed 6 bases, and the junction held 0 bases outside the gene matches. The CDR3 nucleotides are TGTGCCAGCAGCACTAGCGGGGGGGCCGGGGAGCTGTTTTTT. Protein: CASSTSGGAGELFF.

This chain links TRBV7-2 with TRBJ2-1; no definite D call. Per germline, CDR1 SGHTA and CDR2 FQGNSA. Trimming took 5 bases from V and 10 from J, leaving 15 bases between them. The CDR3 covers 13 residues. The CDR3 protein is CASSAATWNEQFF. The CDR3 nucleotides read TGTGCCAGCAGCGCGGCGACCTGGAACGAGCAGTTCTTC.

The V and J genes are TRBV6-1 and TRBJ2-2; 7 bases are shared with TRBD1. The germline CDR1 and CDR2 sequences are MNHNS and SASEGT. The CDR3 consists of 13 residues. V dropped 10 bases and J dropped 1; count of bases not matched to a gene: 3. The CDR3 coding sequence is TGTGCCAACCGGGACAGGAACACCGGGGAGCTGTTTTTT. This codes for CANRDRNTGELFF.

The rearrangement uses TRBV6-1 and TRBJ1-5, with D possibly matching TRBD1 (6 bases). The V and J ends lost 2 bases and 4 bases respectively, with 12 bases between them. Germline CDR1 reads MNHNS; CDR2 reads SASEGT. This CDR3 is 15 amino acids long. Written as DNA, the CDR3 is TGTGCCAGCAGTGAAAATGGAGGGGGGAATCAGCCCCAGCATTTT. Translation gives CASSENGGGNQPQHF.

The chain has TRBV4-3 and TRBJ1-2, with D possibly being TRBD1 (5 bases). V was shortened by 1 base and J by 5 bases, with 11 bases between the two germline ends. Germline-derived CDR1 and CDR2 are LGHNA and YSLEER. The CDR3 length is 14 residues. CDR3 sequence reads: CASSQGDGQYGYTF. CDR3 in DNA: TGCGCCAGCAGCCAAGGGGACGGTCAATATGGCTACACCTTC.

The gene calls are TRBV6-6 and TRBJ1-5; D ambiguous. Trimming removed 5 bases at V and 15 bases at J, with 17 bases between. The germline gives CDR1 MNHNY, CDR2 SVGAGI (reference sequence). The length of the CDR3 is 12 residues. This CDR3 is CASSEGGRNGHF. CDR3 nucleotides: TGTGCCAGCAGTGAGGGCGGGAGGAACGGGCATTTT.

The CDR3 DNA follows: TGTGCCAGCTCCAAACCCCCTTCGGGAGCGGGCACTGAAGCTTTCTTT. It translates to CASSKPPSGAGTEAFF. This rearrangement joins TRBV21-1 to TRBJ1-1. TRBV21-1 is assigned pseudogene status. This CDR3 region has 16 residues.

This clone has only a few counts. The CDR3, as DNA: TGTGCCAGCAGCGTAGTGGGAGAGAACACTGAAGCTTTCTTT. Translating it yields CASSVVGENTEAFF. The chain links TRBV9 to TRBJ1-1; D unresolved. Germline CDR1 SGDLS, CDR2 YYNGEE. The CDR3 covers 14 residues. Trimming removed 0 bases from V and 1 base from J, with 7 bases in between.

This clone occurred once. This chain uses TRBV4-2 with TRBJ1-1; 8 bases map to TRBD1. Germline lookup yields CDR1 LGHNA and CDR2 YNFKEQ. This CDR3 contains 15 residues. Trimming cost V 0 bases and J 2 bases; bases outside gene matches: 2. CDR3 DNA sequence: TGTGCCAGCAGCCAAGAGACAGGGGCAAACACTGAAGCTTTCTTT. Protein: CASSQETGANTEAFF.

This clone showed up just a few times. The gene calls are TRBV19 and TRBJ1-2, with 9 bases matching TRBD1. From germline, CDR1 is LNHDA and CDR2 SQIVND (reference sequence). V dropped 6 bases and J dropped 8; count of bases not matched to a gene: 7. This CDR3 has 13 residues. CDR3 nucleotide sequence: TGTGCCAGTAGCTACAGGGGGCGGCCCGGCTACACCTTC. It is translated as CASSYRGRPGYTF.

The rearrangement joins TRBV29-1 to TRBJ1-1; D is ambiguous. The CDR3 has 13 amino acids. V lost 7 bases, J lost 5 bases, and 17 bases lay in between. The germline CDR1 and CDR2 sequences are SQVTM and ANQGSEA. The CDR3 DNA reads TGCAGCGCAGTTAGGCTCAGACGGACTGAAGCTTTCTTT. Protein: CSAVRLRRTEAFF.

This chain joins TRBV19 and TRBJ1-4; D possibly corresponds to TRBD1 (5 bases). The CDR3 runs 16 residues. V lost 5 bases and J lost 4, with 17 bases in between. Germline values: CDR1 LNHDA, CDR2 SQIVND (reference sequence). CDR3 sequence (DNA): TGTGCCAGTAGTTTATCCCGACAGCTAAGTAATGAAAAACTGTTTTTT. It is translated as CASSLSRQLSNEKLFF.